The entry that follows covers one T cell receptor beta chain sequence. This clonotype was observed at least ten times. Its recognized antigen is unknown. No much larger clonotype is one base removed from it; base qualities were not supplied. The reads were generated on an Illumina HiSeq 2500. TCR beta libraries were prepared by quantitative 5'-RACE with molecular barcodes. From the authors' description of their analysis: Disease-linked TCR variants were identified with a new computational method built on a probabilistic model of VDJ rearrangement. TCRdb passed the public sequencing reads through fastp at Q25 and MiXCR, retaining productive beta sequences. Each entry is one CDR3 protein sequence, shown with its most common DNA and genes. Here the V and J calls rest on TCRdb's processing, not on the authors' analysis. In all, the sample holds 100,000 to 150,000 distinct CDR3 sequences, and roughly 8.8% of those were seen once. The ten biggest clones cover about 3.6% of the sample.

The CDR3 spans 15 residues, from the cysteine through the phenylalanine. Only CDR3 DNA remains: 45 bases, in frame from the first base. Taken from the germline V gene (reference sequence), the CDR1 and CDR2 loops are SGHKS and YYEKEE. V drops 1 base and J drops 7 bases, leaving 17 bases in between. This record comes from a study of CD8 T cells in ankylosing spondylitis (dated by TCRdb to between 2016 and 2019). Regarding the research as a whole: The study profiled T cell receptor beta repertoires in healthy donors and ankylosing spondylitis patients to find disease-linked TCR variants. Peripheral blood was sampled, and synovial fluid was also collected from ankylosing spondylitis patients. The full study cohort was made up of about 25 ankylosing spondylitis patients and approximately 100 healthy donors.

The paper's findings and limits, for the study overall: Blood from ankylosing spondylitis patients appeared to be characterized by a TCR beta motif composed of several highly homologous amino acid variants. Some TCR beta motif variants had previously been reported in synovial fluid and blood of reactive arthritis patients, which suggested common disease-initiation mechanisms. The disease-linked clones had a CD8+ phenotype and were found at relatively low frequencies in peripheral blood. The disease-linked clones were reported as significantly enriched in matched synovial fluid samples from ankylosing spondylitis patients.

The sample consisted of blood, either unsorted or a sorted T cell fraction (not recorded which). The chain is encoded by TRBV5-5 joined to TRBJ1-1; TRBD1 is perhaps the D gene, given 5 matching bases. The receptor was isolated from a male donor with ankylosing spondylitis or in good health (not recorded which). The CDR3 sequence is CASSLFGTGTLEAFF. In nucleotides, the sequence is TGTGCCAGCAGCTTGTTTGGAACCGGGACCCTTGAAGCTTTCTTT.